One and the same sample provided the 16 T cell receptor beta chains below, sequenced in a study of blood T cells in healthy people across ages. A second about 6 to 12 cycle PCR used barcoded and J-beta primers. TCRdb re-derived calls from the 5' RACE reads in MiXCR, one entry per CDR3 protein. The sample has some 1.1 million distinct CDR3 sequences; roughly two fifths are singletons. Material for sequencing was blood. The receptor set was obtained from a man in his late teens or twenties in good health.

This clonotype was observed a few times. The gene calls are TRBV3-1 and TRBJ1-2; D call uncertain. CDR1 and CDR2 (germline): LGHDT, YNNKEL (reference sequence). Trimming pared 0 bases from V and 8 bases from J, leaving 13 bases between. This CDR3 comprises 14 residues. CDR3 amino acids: CASSQDSRVIGYTF. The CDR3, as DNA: TGTGCCAGCAGCCAAGATAGTAGGGTGATCGGCTACACCTTC.

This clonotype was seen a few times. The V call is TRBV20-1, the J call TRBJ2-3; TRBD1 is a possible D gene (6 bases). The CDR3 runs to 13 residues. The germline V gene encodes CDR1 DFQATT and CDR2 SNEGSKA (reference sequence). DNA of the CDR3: TGCAGCAAGATACAGGGAAACACAGATACGCAGTATTTT. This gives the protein CSKIQGNTDTQYF.

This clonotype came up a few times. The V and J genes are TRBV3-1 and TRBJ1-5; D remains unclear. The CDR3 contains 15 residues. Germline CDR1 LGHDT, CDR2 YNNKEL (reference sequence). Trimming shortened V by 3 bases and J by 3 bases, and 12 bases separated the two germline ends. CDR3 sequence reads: CASSQTDGNNQPQHF. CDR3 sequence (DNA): TGTGCCAGCAGCCAGACCGACGGAAACAATCAGCCCCAGCATTTT.

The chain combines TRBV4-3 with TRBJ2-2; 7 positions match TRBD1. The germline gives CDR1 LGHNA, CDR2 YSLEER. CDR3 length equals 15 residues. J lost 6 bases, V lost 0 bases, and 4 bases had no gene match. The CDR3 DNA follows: TGCGCCAGCAGCCAAGACAATGGACAGGCCGGGGAGCTGTTTTTT. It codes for CASSQDNGQAGELFF.

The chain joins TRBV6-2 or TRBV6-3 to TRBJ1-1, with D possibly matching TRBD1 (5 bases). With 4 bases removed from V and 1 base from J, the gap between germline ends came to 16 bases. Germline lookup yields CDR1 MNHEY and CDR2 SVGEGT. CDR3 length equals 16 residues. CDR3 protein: CASSFLIGQGNTEAFF. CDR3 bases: TGTGCCAGCAGTTTTCTAATCGGTCAGGGGAACACTGAAGCTTTCTTT.

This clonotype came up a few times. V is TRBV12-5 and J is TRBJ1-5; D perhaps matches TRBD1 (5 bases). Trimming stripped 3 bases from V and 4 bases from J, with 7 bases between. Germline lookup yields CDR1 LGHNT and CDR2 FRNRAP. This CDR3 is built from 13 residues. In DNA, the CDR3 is TGTGCTAGTGGTTTACAGGAAAATCAGCCCCAGCATTTT. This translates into CASGLQENQPQHF.

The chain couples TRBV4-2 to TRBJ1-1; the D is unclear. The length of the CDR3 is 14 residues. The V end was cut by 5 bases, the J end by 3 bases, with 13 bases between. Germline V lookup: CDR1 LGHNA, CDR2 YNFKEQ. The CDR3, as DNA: TGTGCCAGCAGCGGGGAGTACCTTCACACTGAAGCTTTCTTT. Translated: CASSGEYLHTEAFF.

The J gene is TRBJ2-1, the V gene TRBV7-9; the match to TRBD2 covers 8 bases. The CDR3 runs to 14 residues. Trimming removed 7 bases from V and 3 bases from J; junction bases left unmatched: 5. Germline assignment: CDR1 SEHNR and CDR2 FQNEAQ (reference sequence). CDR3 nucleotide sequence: TGTGCCAGCACCTCGGGGGGGCTCTACAATGAGCAGTTCTTC. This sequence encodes CASTSGGLYNEQFF. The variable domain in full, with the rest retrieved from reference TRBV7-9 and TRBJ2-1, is DTGVSQNPRHKITKRGQNVTFRCDPISEHNRLYWYRQTLGQGPEFLTYFQNEAQLEKSRLLSDRFSAERPKGSFSTLEIQRTEQGDSAMYLCASTSGGLYNEQFFGPGTRLTVL.

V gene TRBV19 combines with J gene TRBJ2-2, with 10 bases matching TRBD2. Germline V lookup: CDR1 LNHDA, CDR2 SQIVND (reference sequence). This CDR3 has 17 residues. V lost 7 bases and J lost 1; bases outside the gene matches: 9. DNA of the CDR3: TGTGCCAGTATTAGCCTAGCGGGGGTCGAGAACACCGGGGAGCTGTTTTTT. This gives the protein CASISLAGVENTGELFF.

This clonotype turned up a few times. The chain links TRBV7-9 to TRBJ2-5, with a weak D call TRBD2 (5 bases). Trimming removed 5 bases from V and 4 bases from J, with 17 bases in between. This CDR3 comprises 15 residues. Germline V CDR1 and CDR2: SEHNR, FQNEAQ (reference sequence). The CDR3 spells CASSNRFGVGETQYF. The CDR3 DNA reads TGTGCCAGCAGCAACCGGTTCGGGGTGGGAGAGACCCAGTACTTC.

CDR3 amino acids: CASSVLGTSGSYEQFF. The CDR3 nucleotides are TGTGCCAGCAGCGTACTAGGGACTAGCGGGAGCTATGAGCAGTTCTTC. V and J are TRBV9 and TRBJ2-1, with TRBD2 identical over 14 bases. Germline assignment: CDR1 SGDLS and CDR2 YYNGEE. V trimming: 1 base; J trimming: 8 bases; junction bases outside the gene matches: 5. This CDR3 is built from 16 residues.

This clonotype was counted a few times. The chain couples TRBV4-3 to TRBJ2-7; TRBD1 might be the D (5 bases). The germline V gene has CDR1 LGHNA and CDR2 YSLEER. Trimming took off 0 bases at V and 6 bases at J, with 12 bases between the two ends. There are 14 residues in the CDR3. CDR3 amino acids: CASSQDHWGREQYF. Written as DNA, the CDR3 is TGCGCCAGCAGCCAAGATCATTGGGGCCGCGAGCAGTACTTC.

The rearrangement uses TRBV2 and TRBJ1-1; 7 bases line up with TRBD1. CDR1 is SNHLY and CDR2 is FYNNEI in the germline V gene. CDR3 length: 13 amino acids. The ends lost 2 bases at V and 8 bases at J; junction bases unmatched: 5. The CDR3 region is CASSEKQGFEAFF. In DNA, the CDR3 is TGTGCCAGCAGTGAAAAACAGGGGTTCGAAGCTTTCTTT.

DNA for the CDR3: TGTGCCAGCAGCCCGACAAGGGATAACACTGAAGCTTTCTTT. It specifies CASSPTRDNTEAFF. The chain couples TRBV6-5 to TRBJ1-1, with unresolved D. Germline values: CDR1 MNHEY, CDR2 SVGAGI. V gave up 6 bases and J gave up 2 bases, with 13 bases separating them. The CDR3 spans 14 residues.

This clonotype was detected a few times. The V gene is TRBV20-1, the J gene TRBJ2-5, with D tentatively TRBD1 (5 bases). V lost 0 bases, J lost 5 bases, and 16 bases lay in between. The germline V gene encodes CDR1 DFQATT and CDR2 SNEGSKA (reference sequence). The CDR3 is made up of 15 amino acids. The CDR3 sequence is CSARDSPGILETQYF. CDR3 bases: TGCAGTGCTAGAGATTCGCCAGGGATATTGGAGACCCAGTACTTC.

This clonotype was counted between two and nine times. CDR3 sequence (DNA): TGCGCCAGCAGCTTGCAGGGTGATGGTGAAAAACTGTTTTTT. Translating it yields CASSLQGDGEKLFF. The V gene is TRBV5-1, the J gene TRBJ1-4, with D maybe TRBD1 (5 bases). There are 14 residues in the CDR3. Germline-derived CDR1 and CDR2 are SGHRS and YFSETQ. V dropped 1 base and J dropped 7 bases, with 11 bases sitting between them.